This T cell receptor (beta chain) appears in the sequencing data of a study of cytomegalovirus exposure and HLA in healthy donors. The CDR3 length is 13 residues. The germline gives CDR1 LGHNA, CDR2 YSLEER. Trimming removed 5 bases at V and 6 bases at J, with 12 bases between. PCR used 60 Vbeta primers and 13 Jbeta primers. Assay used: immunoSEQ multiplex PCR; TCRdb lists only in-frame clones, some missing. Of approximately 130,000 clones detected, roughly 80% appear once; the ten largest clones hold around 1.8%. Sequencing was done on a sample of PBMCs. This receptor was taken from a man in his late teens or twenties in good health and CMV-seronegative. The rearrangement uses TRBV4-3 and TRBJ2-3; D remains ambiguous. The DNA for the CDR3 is TGCGCCAGCAGCTCATATTACGGGGATACGCAGTATTTT. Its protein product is CASSSYYGDTQYF.